This T cell receptor (beta chain) emerged from a study of T-cell reconstitution after alpha-beta-depleted transplantation in children. Looked up from germline, CDR1 is MNHEY and CDR2 is SVGAGI. The V end was cut by 2 bases, the J end by 5 bases, with 16 bases between. The CDR3 runs 17 residues. It was with unique molecular identifiers that the TCRbeta library was prepared. Each CDR3 protein gets one entry after TCRdb re-called the PCR reads with MiXCR. The repertoire consists of hundreds of thousands of distinct CDR3 sequences, with 9.9% occurring once and the leading ten covering over 9%. In this sample, this clonotype turned up a few times.

The chain couples TRBV6-5 to TRBJ1-6; D remains unclear. The receptor's source is a human donor who donated a stem cell graft to a child with SCID. The input for sequencing was PBMCs from the stem cell graft donor, taken from the stem cell graft. The CDR3 sequence is CASSYQGRSINNSPLHF. CDR3 nucleotide sequence: TGTGCCAGCAGTTACCAAGGCCGATCTATTAATAATTCACCCCTCCACTTT.